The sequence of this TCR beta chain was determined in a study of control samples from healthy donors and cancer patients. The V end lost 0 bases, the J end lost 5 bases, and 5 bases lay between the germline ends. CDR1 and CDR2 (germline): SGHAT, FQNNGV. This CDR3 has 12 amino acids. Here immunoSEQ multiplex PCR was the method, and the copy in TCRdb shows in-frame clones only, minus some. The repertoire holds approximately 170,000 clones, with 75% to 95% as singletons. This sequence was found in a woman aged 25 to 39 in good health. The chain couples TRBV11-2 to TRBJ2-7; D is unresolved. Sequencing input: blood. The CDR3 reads CASSLDNHEQYF. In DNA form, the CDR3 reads TGTGCCAGCAGCTTAGATAATCACGAGCAGTACTTC. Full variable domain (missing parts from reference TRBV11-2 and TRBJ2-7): EAGVAQSPRYKIIEKRQSVAFWCNPISGHATLYWYQQILGQGPKLLIQFQNNGVVDDSQLPKDRFSAERLKGVDSTLKIQPAKLEDSAVYLCASSLDNHEQYFGPGTRLTVT.